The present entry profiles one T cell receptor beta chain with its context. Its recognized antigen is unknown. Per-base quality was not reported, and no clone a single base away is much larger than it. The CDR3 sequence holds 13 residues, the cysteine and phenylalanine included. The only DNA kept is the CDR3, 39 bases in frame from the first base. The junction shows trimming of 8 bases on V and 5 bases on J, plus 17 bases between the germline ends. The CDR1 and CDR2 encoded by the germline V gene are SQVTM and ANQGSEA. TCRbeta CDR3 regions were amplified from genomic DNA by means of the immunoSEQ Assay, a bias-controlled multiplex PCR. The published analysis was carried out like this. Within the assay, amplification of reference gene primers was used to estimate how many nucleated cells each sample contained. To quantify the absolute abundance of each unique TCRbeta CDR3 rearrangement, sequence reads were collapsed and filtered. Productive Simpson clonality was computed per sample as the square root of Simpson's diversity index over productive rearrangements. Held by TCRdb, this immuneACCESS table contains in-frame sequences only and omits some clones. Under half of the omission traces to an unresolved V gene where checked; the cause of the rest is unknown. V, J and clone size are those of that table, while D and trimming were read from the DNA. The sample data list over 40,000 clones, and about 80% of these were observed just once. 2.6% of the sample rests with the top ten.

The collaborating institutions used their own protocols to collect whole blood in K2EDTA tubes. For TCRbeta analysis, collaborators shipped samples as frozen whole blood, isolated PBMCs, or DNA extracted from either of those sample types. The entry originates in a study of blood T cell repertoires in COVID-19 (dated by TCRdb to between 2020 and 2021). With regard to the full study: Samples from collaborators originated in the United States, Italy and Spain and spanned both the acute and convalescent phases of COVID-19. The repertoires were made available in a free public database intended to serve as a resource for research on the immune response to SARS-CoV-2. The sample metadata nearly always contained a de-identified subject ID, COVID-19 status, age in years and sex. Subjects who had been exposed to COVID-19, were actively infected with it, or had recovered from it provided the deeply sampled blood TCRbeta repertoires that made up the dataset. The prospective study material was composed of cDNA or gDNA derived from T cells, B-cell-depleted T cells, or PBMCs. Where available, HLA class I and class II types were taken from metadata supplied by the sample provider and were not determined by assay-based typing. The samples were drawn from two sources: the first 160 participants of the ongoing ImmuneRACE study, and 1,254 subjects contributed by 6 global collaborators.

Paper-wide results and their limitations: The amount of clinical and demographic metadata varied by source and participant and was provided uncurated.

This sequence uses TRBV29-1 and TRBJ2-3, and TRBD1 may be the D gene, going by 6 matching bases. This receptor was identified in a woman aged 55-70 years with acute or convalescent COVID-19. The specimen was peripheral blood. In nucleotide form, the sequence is TGCAGCTCGTCGGGGACAATGGGAGATACGCAGTATTTT. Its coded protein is CSSSGTMGDTQYF.